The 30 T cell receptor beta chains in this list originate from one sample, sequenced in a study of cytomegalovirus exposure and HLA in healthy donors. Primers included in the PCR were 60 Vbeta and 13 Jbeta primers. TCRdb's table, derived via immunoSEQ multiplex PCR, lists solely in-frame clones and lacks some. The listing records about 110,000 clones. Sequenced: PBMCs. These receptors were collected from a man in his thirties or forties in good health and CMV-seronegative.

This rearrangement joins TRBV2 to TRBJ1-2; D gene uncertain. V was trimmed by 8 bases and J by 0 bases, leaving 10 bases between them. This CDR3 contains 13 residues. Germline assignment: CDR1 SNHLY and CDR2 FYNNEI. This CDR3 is CASQTQPNYGYTF. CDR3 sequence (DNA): TGTGCCAGCCAGACACAACCTAACTATGGCTACACCTTC.

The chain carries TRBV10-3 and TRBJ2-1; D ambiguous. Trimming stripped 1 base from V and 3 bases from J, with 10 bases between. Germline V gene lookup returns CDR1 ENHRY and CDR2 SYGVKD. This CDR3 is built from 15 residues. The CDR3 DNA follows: TGTGCCATCAGTGAGTTCTCGGTCAACTACAATGAGCAGTTCTTC. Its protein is CAISEFSVNYNEQFF.

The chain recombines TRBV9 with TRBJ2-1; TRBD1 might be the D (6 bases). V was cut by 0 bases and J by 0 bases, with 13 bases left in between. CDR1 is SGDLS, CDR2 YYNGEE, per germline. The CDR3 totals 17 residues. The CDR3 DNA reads TGTGCCAGCAGCGTAGCCCAGGGACAAATCTCCTACAATGAGCAGTTCTTC. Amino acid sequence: CASSVAQGQISYNEQFF.

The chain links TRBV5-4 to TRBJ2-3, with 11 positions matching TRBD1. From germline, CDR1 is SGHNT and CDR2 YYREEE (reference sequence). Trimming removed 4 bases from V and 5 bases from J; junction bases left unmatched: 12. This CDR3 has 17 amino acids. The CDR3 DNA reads TGTGCCAGCAGCCCCTATTTCGGACAGGGGGCGGGAGATACGCAGTATTTT. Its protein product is CASSPYFGQGAGDTQYF.

CDR3 bases: TGCAGTCGACAGGGCTTCGGCGAGCAGTACTTC. This gives the protein CSRQGFGEQYF. The V and J genes are TRBV20-1 and TRBJ2-7; 7 bases align to TRBD1. Per germline, CDR1 DFQATT and CDR2 SNEGSKA (reference sequence). Germline trimming cut 8 bases from V and 6 bases from J; bases unmatched to any gene: 7. The CDR3 is made up of 11 amino acids.

CDR3 residues: CASSSGTSRETQYF. The CDR3 DNA sequence: TGTGCCAGCAGCTCTGGGACTAGCCGAGAGACCCAGTACTTC. The chain has TRBV5-6 and TRBJ2-5; TRBD2 matches at 9 bases. The V and J ends lost 3 bases and 4 bases, in that order; junction bases with no gene match: 4. CDR1 is SGHDT, CDR2 YYEEEE, per germline. The CDR3 extends over 14 amino acids.

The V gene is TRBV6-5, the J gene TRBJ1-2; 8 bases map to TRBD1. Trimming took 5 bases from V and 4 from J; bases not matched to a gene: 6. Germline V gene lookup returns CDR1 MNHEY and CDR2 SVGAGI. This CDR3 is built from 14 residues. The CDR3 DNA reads TGTGCCAGCAGTGCAGGGGGCCGTACCTATGGCTACACCTTC. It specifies CASSAGGRTYGYTF.

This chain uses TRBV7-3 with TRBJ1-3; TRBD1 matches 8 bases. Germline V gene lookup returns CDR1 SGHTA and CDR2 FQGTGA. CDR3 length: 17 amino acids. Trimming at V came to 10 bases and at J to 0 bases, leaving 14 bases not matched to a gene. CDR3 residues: CATRFPGQDLSGNTIYF. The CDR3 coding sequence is TGTGCCACCCGATTTCCGGGACAGGACCTCTCTGGAAACACCATATATTTT.

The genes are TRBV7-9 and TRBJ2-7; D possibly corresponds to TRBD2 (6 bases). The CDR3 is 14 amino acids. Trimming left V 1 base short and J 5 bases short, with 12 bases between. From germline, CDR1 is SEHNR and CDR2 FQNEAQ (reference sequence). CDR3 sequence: CASSLVVWGDEQYF. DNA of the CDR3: TGTGCCAGCAGCTTAGTCGTGTGGGGGGACGAGCAGTACTTC.

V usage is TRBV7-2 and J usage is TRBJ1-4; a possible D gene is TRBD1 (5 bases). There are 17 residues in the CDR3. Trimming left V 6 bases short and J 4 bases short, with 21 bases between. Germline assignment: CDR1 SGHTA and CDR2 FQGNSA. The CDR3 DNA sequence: TGTGCCAGCAGGCCCGGCGGGGCGGGGGGACTTAATGAAAAACTGTTTTTT. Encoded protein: CASRPGGAGGLNEKLFF. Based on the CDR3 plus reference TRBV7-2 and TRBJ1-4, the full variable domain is GAGVSQSPSNKVTEKGKDVELRCDPISGHTALYWYRQSLGQGLEFLIYFQGNSAPDKSGLPSDRFSAERTGGSVSTLTIQRTQQEDSAVYLCASRPGGAGGLNEKLFFGSGTQLSVL.

Here the CDR3 DNA reads TGTGCCAGCAGCCCACCCGGGACTAGATCTGAGCAGTTCTTC. Translation: CASSPPGTRSEQFF. This chain joins TRBV7-9 and TRBJ2-1; TRBD2 matches 8 bases. The J segment lost 9 bases and the V segment lost 5 bases, leaving 9 bases of the junction unmatched. The CDR3 runs to 14 residues. The germline V gene has CDR1 SEHNR and CDR2 FQNEAQ (reference sequence).

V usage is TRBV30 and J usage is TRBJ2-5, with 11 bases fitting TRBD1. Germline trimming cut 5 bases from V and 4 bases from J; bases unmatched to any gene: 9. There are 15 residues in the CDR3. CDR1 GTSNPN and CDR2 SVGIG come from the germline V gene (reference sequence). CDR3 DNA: TGTGCCTGGGGTCCAGGGACAGGGGGGGGAGAGACCCAGTACTTC. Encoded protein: CAWGPGTGGGETQYF.

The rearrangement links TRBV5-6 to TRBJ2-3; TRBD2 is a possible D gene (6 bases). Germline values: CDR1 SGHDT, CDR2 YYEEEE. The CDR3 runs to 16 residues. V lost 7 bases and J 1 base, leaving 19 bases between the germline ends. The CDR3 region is CASGGMDTEGTDTQYF. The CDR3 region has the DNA TGTGCCAGCGGAGGGATGGACACCGAAGGCACAGATACGCAGTATTTT.

The CDR3 DNA is TGTGCCAGTAGTCTTGGGCGCACAGATACGCAGTATTTT. This gives the protein CASSLGRTDTQYF. The rearrangement uses TRBV19 and TRBJ2-3; no firm D call. V dropped 5 bases and J dropped 1 base, with 7 bases sitting between them. The CDR3 sequence is 13 residues long. Germline CDR1 is LNHDA and CDR2 is SQIVND (reference sequence).

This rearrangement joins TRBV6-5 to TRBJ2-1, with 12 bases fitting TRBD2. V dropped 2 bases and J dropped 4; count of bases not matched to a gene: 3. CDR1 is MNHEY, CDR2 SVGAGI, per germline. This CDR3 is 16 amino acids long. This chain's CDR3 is CASSYALAGGYNEQFF. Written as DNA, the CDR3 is TGTGCCAGCAGTTACGCACTAGCGGGGGGATACAATGAGCAGTTCTTC.

CDR3 protein: CASSFNGMLGPVDSPLHF. The CDR3 DNA sequence: TGTGCCAGCAGTTTTAATGGGATGTTGGGGCCGGTTGATTCACCCCTCCACTTT. The rearrangement links TRBV27 to TRBJ1-6; the D gene is possibly TRBD1 (5 bases). The germline CDR1 and CDR2 sequences are MNHEY and SMNVEV (reference sequence). V was shortened by 3 bases and J by 8 bases, with 23 bases between the two germline ends. The CDR3 contains 18 residues.

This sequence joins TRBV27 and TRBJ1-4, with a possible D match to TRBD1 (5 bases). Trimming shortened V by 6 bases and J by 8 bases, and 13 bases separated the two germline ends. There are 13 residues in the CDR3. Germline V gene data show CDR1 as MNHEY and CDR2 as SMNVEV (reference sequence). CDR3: CASSLDIEEKLFF. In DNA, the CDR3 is TGTGCCAGCAGCCTGGACATCGAAGAAAAACTGTTTTTT.

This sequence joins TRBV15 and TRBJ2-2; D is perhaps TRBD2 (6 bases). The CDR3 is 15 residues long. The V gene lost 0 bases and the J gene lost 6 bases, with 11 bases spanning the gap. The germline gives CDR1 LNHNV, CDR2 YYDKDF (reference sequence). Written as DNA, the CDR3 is TGTGCCACCAGCAGAGAAAAGGGAGGCCCCGGGGAGCTGTTTTTT. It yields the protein CATSREKGGPGELFF.

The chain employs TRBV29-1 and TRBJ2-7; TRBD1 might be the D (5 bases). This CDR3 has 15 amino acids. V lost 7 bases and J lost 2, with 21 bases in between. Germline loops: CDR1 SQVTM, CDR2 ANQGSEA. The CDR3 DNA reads TGCAGCGCTACGGGCCAGGACACAGACCCCTACGAGCAGTACTTC. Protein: CSATGQDTDPYEQYF.

CDR3 sequence (DNA): TGTGCCAGCAGTGGGAGCTATCAGCCCCAGCATTTT. Residues: CASSGSYQPQHF. The chain carries TRBV2 and TRBJ1-5; D is undetermined. V lost 4 bases and J lost 5, with 6 bases in between. CDR1 and CDR2 from the germline V gene are SNHLY and FYNNEI. The length of the CDR3 is 12 residues.

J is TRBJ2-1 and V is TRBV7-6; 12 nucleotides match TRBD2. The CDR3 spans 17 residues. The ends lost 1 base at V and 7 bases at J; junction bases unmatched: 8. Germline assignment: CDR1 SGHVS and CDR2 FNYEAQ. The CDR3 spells CASSLDSRTSGGNEQFF. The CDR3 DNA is TGTGCCAGCAGCTTAGATTCGCGCACTAGCGGGGGGAATGAGCAGTTCTTC.

The CDR3 nucleotides read TGCGCCAGCAGCGCGGAGGGACAGATTGAAGCTTTCTTT. Translated: CASSAEGQIEAFF. The V and J genes are TRBV5-1 and TRBJ1-1; 7 bases match TRBD1. V gave up 4 bases and J gave up 7 bases; unmatched junction bases: 7. CDR1 is SGHRS and CDR2 is YFSETQ in the germline V gene. The CDR3 spans 13 residues.

CDR3 amino acids: CASGLAGETQYF. The CDR3 region has the DNA TGTGCCAGCGGACTAGCGGGGGAAACGCAGTATTTT. The V and J genes are TRBV19 and TRBJ2-3; 13 bases are a match to TRBD2. Germline lookup yields CDR1 LNHDA and CDR2 SQIVND (reference sequence). Germline trimming cut 9 bases from V and 9 bases from J; bases unmatched to any gene: 3. This CDR3 comprises 12 residues.

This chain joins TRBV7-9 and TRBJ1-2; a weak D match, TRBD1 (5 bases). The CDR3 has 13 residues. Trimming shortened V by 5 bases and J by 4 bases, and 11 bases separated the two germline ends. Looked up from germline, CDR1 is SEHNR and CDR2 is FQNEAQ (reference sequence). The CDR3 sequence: CASSPGGAYGYTF. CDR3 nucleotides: TGTGCCAGCAGCCCGGGGGGTGCCTATGGCTACACCTTC.

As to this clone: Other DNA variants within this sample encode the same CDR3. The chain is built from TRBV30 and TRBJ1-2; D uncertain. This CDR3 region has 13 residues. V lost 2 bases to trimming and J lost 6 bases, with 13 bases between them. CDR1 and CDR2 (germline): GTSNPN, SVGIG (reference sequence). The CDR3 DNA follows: TGTGCCTGGAGTCCCCGGGAGAAGCATGGCTACACCTTC. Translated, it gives CAWSPREKHGYTF.

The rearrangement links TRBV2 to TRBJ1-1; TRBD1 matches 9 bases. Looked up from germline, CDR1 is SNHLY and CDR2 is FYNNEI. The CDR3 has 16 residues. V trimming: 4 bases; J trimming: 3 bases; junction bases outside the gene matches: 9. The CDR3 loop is CASSVRGQGGDTEAFF. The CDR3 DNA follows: TGTGCCAGCAGTGTTCGGGGACAGGGAGGCGACACTGAAGCTTTCTTT.

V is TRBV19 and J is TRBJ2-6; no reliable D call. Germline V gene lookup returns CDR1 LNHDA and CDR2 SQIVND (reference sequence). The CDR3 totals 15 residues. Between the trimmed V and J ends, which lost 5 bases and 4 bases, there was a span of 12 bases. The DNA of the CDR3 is TGTGCCAGTAGTCCGACGGCTAGGGGGGCCAACGTCCTGACTTTC. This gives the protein CASSPTARGANVLTF.

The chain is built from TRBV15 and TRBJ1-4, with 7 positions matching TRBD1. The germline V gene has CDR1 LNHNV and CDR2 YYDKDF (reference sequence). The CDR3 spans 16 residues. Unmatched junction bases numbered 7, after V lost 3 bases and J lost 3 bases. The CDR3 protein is CATSSPPGTANEKLFF. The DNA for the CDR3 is TGTGCCACCAGCAGTCCACCCGGGACAGCTAATGAAAAACTGTTTTTT.

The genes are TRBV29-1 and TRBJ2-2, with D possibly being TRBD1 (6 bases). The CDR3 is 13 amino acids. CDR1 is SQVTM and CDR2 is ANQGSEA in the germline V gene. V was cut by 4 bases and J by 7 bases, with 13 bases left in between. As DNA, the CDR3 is TGCAGCGTTGGCCGGTCAGGGGACGGGGAGCTGTTTTTT. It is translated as CSVGRSGDGELFF.

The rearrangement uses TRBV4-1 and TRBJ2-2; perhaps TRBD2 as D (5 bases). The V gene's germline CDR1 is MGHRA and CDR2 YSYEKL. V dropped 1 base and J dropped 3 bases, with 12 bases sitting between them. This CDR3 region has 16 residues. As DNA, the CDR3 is TGCGCCAGCAGCCAAGGAGCGGCAGAAGACACCGGGGAGCTGTTTTTT. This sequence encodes CASSQGAAEDTGELFF.